The 26 T cell receptor beta chains below all came from one sample that was sequenced in a study of shared clonotypes between healthy human individuals. Sequencing used immunoSEQ multiplex PCR; TCRdb keeps in-frame clones, though not all of them. The profile shows approximately 500,000 clones, 79% of them singletons. Specimen: PBMCs. The receptor set was obtained from a woman in her 40s in good health. Some clones in this sample may be carry-over from other donors' samples.

This clone was counted at least ten times. This sequence joins TRBV7-3 and TRBJ2-1; 7 bases are a match to TRBD2. V dropped 3 bases and J dropped 8; count of bases not matched to a gene: 4. The CDR3 has 13 amino acids. Germline V gives CDR1 SGHTA, CDR2 FQGTGA. The CDR3: CASSFLTSHEQFF. CDR3 in DNA: TGTGCCAGCAGCTTTTTGACTAGCCATGAGCAGTTCTTC.

The J gene is TRBJ2-2, the V gene TRBV19; possibly TRBD1 or TRBD2 for D (5 bases each). There are 15 residues in the CDR3. CDR1 and CDR2 (germline): LNHDA, SQIVND (reference sequence). V was cut by 7 bases and J by 3 bases, with 15 bases left in between. This chain's CDR3 is CASTPGRWDTGELFF. Here the CDR3 DNA reads TGTGCCAGTACCCCGGGGCGATGGGACACCGGGGAGCTGTTTTTT. Based on the CDR3 plus reference TRBV19 and TRBJ2-2, the full variable domain is DGGITQSPKYLFRKEGQNVTLSCEQNLNHDAMYWYRQDPGQGLRLIYYSQIVNDFQKGDIAEGYSVSREKKESFPLTVTSAQKNPTAFYLCASTPGRWDTGELFFGEGSRLTVL.

This chain's CDR3 is CASSLVGHLYQETQYF. The CDR3 DNA sequence: TGTGCCAGCAGCTTAGTGGGACACCTGTACCAAGAGACCCAGTACTTC. The chain carries TRBV7-8 and TRBJ2-5; the D gene is possibly TRBD1 (6 bases). V gave up 1 base and J gave up 0 bases, with 12 bases separating them. Germline values: CDR1 SGHVS, CDR2 FQNEAQ. The CDR3 length is 16 residues.

This clone qualifies as large. The V gene is TRBV2, the J gene TRBJ2-7, with TRBD2 matching over 11 bases. The trim removed 10 bases at V and 1 base at J, leaving 9 bases unmatched. CDR3 length equals 15 residues. Per germline, CDR1 SNHLY and CDR2 FYNNEI. CDR3 sequence (DNA): TGTGCCACACCCGGGGCTAGCGGGAGGTCCTACGAGCAGTACTTC. Translated, it gives CATPGASGRSYEQYF. The entire variable domain, with the rest obtained from reference TRBV2 and TRBJ2-7, is as follows: EPEVTQTPSHQVTQMGQEVILRCVPISNHLYFYWYRQILGQKVEFLVSFYNNEISEKSEIFDDQFSVERPDGSNFTLKIRSTKLEDSAMYFCATPGASGRSYEQYFGPGTRLTVT.

CDR3 sequence (DNA): TGTGCCAGCAGCTTAGACAGGGGTGGTGGGGCCAACGTCCTGACTTTC. This sequence encodes CASSLDRGGGANVLTF. The chain joins TRBV11-2 to TRBJ2-6, with TRBD1 as a possible D gene (6 bases). The V and J ends lost 0 bases and 3 bases respectively, with 9 bases between them. The CDR3 length is 16 residues. Germline V gene data show CDR1 as SGHAT and CDR2 as FQNNGV.

This CDR3 reads CSVDSGGTNQPQHF. The CDR3 region has the DNA TGCAGCGTTGATAGCGGGGGAACCAATCAGCCCCAGCATTTT. V is TRBV29-1 and J is TRBJ1-5, with D maybe TRBD1 (5 bases). The germline V gene has CDR1 SQVTM and CDR2 ANQGSEA. The CDR3 consists of 14 residues. With 3 bases removed from V and 3 bases from J, the gap between germline ends came to 12 bases.

This rearrangement joins TRBV2 to TRBJ2-1, with D unresolved. This CDR3 has 12 amino acids. Trimming pared 2 bases from V and 9 bases from J, leaving 8 bases between. Germline loops: CDR1 SNHLY, CDR2 FYNNEI. The CDR3 bases are TGTGCCAGCAGTGAAACAAGGGCTGAGCAGTTCTTC. It codes for CASSETRAEQFF. Filled out from reference TRBV2 and TRBJ2-1, the complete variable domain reads EPEVTQTPSHQVTQMGQEVILRCVPISNHLYFYWYRQILGQKVEFLVSFYNNEISEKSEIFDDQFSVERPDGSNFTLKIRSTKLEDSAMYFCASSETRAEQFFGPGTRLTVL.

J is TRBJ2-1 and V is TRBV14; perhaps TRBD1 as D (6 bases). This CDR3 spans 16 amino acids. Germline lookup yields CDR1 SGHDN and CDR2 FVKESK. V was trimmed by 0 bases and J by 4 bases, leaving 13 bases between them. The CDR3 DNA follows: TGTGCCAGCAGCCAAGAAGGGGGACACTATTACAATGAGCAGTTCTTC. Amino acid sequence: CASSQEGGHYYNEQFF. Looking up the rest from reference TRBV14 and TRBJ2-1 gives the full variable domain: EAGVTQFPSHSVIEKGQTVTLRCDPISGHDNLYWYRRVMGKEIKFLLHFVKESKQDESGMPNNRFLAERTGGTYSTLKVQPAELEDSGVYFCASSQEGGHYYNEQFFGPGTRLTVL.

The chain combines TRBV7-3 with TRBJ2-3; 8 bases are shared with TRBD1. Germline CDR1 and CDR2: SGHTA and FQGTGA. V trimming: 6 bases; J trimming: 2 bases; junction bases outside the gene matches: 4. The CDR3 sequence is 14 residues long. The CDR3: CASSRDRYTDTQYF. The CDR3 DNA is TGTGCCAGCAGTCGGGACAGGTACACAGATACGCAGTATTTT.

The V gene is TRBV7-2, the J gene TRBJ2-7, with D unresolved. Germline CDR1 reads SGHTA; CDR2 reads FQGNSA. This CDR3 region has 15 residues. V lost 1 base to trimming and J lost 0 bases, with 10 bases between them. CDR3 in amino acids: CASSLGLMSSYEQYF. CDR3 sequence (DNA): TGTGCCAGCAGCTTAGGGCTCATGAGCTCCTACGAGCAGTACTTC. The variable domain in full, with the rest retrieved from reference TRBV7-2 and TRBJ2-7, is GAGVSQSPSNKVTEKGKDVELRCDPISGHTALYWYRQSLGQGLEFLIYFQGNSAPDKSGLPSDRFSAERTGGSVSTLTIQRTQQEDSAVYLCASSLGLMSSYEQYFGPGTRLTVT.

The gene calls are TRBV28 and TRBJ2-1; 7 bases are a match to TRBD1. J was trimmed by 3 bases and V by 6 bases; bases with no gene match: 5. The CDR3 sequence is 14 residues long. Germline V gene data show CDR1 as MDHEN and CDR2 as SYDVKM. CDR3 sequence (DNA): TGTGCCAGCAGACCGGGACAGATCTACAATGAGCAGTTCTTC. Encoded protein: CASRPGQIYNEQFF.

Turning to this clone: At the DNA level, this CDR3 is encoded by other sequences in the same sample as well. The chain is built from TRBV18 and TRBJ1-5, with no clear D. V lost 2 bases to trimming and J lost 0 bases, with 2 bases between them. The CDR3 extends over 13 amino acids. CDR1 and CDR2 (germline): KGHSH, LQKENI. CDR3 nucleotides: TGTGCCAGCTCACCAGATAGCAATCAGCCCCAGCATTTT. This sequence encodes CASSPDSNQPQHF.

The rearrangement joins TRBV7-2 to TRBJ2-5, with D possibly being TRBD2 (5 bases). The CDR3 extends over 15 amino acids. CDR1 and CDR2 (germline): SGHTA, FQGNSA. V was trimmed by 2 bases and J by 5 bases, leaving 15 bases between them. The CDR3 nucleotides are TGTGCCAGCAGCTTAAGTTCACTAGATGGTGAGACCCAGTACTTC. It specifies CASSLSSLDGETQYF.

The gene calls are TRBV6-5 and TRBJ1-1; 7 bases match TRBD1. The CDR3 runs 16 residues. V lost 4 bases to trimming and J lost 2 bases; unmatched junction nucleotides: 10. Germline values: CDR1 MNHEY, CDR2 SVGAGI. DNA of the CDR3: TGTGCCAGCAGTTCTATGGACAGGTCGGCAAACACTGAAGCTTTCTTT. It yields the protein CASSSMDRSANTEAFF.

The rearrangement links TRBV7-8 to TRBJ2-1, with 10 bases that match TRBD1. Germline V CDR1 and CDR2: SGHVS, FQNEAQ. The CDR3 extends over 18 amino acids. The J segment lost 5 bases and the V segment lost 5 bases, leaving 15 bases of the junction unmatched. This chain's CDR3 is CASSPQRPGQGSHNEQFF. CDR3 coding DNA: TGTGCCAGCAGCCCACAAAGACCGGGACAGGGGTCCCACAATGAGCAGTTCTTC.

The rearrangement joins TRBV2 to TRBJ2-3; 8 nucleotides align to TRBD2. After removal of 8 bases from V and 6 bases from J, the junction contained 7 bases not matched to a gene. CDR1 SNHLY and CDR2 FYNNEI come from the germline V gene. The CDR3 has 13 amino acids. CDR3 nucleotides: TGTGCCAGCGGCGCCACTAGCGGCGATACGCAGTATTTT. It yields the protein CASGATSGDTQYF.

This clone appeared a few times. J is TRBJ1-4 and V is TRBV2; no reliable D call. CDR1 is SNHLY, CDR2 FYNNEI, per germline. The length of the CDR3 is 14 residues. The germline V and J ends were trimmed by 6 bases and 0 bases, with 8 bases remaining between them. CDR3 DNA sequence: TGTGCCAGCAGGGGCACACCAACTAATGAAAAACTGTTTTTT. Protein sequence: CASRGTPTNEKLFF.

The chain joins TRBV15 to TRBJ2-1; D call uncertain. The CDR3 length is 13 residues. With 0 bases removed from V and 5 bases from J, the gap between germline ends came to 5 bases. Germline CDR1 LNHNV, CDR2 YYDKDF (reference sequence). In nucleotides, the CDR3 is TGTGCCACCAGCAGAGAATCGGACAATGAGCAGTTCTTC. It codes for CATSRESDNEQFF.

DNA for the CDR3: TGTGCCAGCAGCCGACACGGGGATGGGGGAAATGAGCAGTTCTTC. As protein: CASSRHGDGGNEQFF. J is TRBJ2-1 and V is TRBV14; D possibly matches TRBD1 or TRBD2 (5 bases each). V gave up 4 bases and J gave up 7 bases, with 17 bases separating them. Germline loops: CDR1 SGHDN, CDR2 FVKESK. This CDR3 spans 15 amino acids. The full variable domain, its missing parts supplied by reference TRBV14 and TRBJ2-1, is EAGVTQFPSHSVIEKGQTVTLRCDPISGHDNLYWYRRVMGKEIKFLLHFVKESKQDESGMPNNRFLAERTGGTYSTLKVQPAELEDSGVYFCASSRHGDGGNEQFFGPGTRLTVL.

The gene calls are TRBV18 and TRBJ2-1; TRBD2 agrees at 13 bases. J was trimmed by 0 bases and V by 4 bases; bases with no gene match: 6. Germline-derived CDR1 and CDR2 are KGHSH and LQKENI. The CDR3 has 18 amino acids. The CDR3 bases are TGTGCCAGCTCACACGGACTAGCGGGAGAGAGCTCCTACAATGAGCAGTTCTTC. It specifies CASSHGLAGESSYNEQFF.

This chain uses TRBV5-4 with TRBJ2-7; D not resolved. CDR1 SGHNT and CDR2 YYREEE come from the germline V gene (reference sequence). This CDR3 spans 14 amino acids. Trimming took 4 bases from V and 3 from J, leaving 14 bases between them. CDR3 nucleotides: TGTGCCAGCAGCCTAACGGCGACACACTACGAGCAGTACTTC. Translation: CASSLTATHYEQYF.

The rearrangement joins TRBV6-5 to TRBJ2-7; 8 nucleotides match TRBD2. The CDR3 contains 16 residues. Germline CDR1 reads MNHEY; CDR2 reads SVGAGI. V lost 1 base, J lost 3 bases, and 8 bases stayed unmatched. Written as DNA, the CDR3 is TGTGCCAGCAGTTACTGGCGGAGCGGGAGAATCTACGAGCAGTACTTC. Protein sequence: CASSYWRSGRIYEQYF.

This clone came up a few times. This chain links TRBV7-3 with TRBJ2-2; no clear D. The CDR3 sequence is 13 residues long. CDR1 is SGHTA, CDR2 FQGTGA, per germline. Trimming took off 5 bases at V and 7 bases at J, with 11 bases between the two ends. DNA for the CDR3: TGTGCCAGCAGCCCCTCTTGGGGCGGGGAGCTGTTTTTT. Encoded protein: CASSPSWGGELFF.

This clone was seen ten or more times. The rearrangement joins TRBV28 to TRBJ2-7; D is unresolved. Germline V gene sequence: CDR1 MDHEN, CDR2 SYDVKM. CDR3 length: 12 residues. Trimming pared 3 bases from V and 3 bases from J, leaving 6 bases between. The CDR3: CASSFQNYEQYF. The CDR3, as DNA: TGTGCCAGCAGTTTCCAGAACTACGAGCAGTACTTC.

This chain connects TRBV6-1 to TRBJ1-1; possibly TRBD1 for D (6 bases). This CDR3 contains 17 residues. The germline CDR1 and CDR2 sequences are MNHNS and SASEGT. Trimming stripped 3 bases from V and 5 bases from J, with 22 bases between. The CDR3 region has the DNA TGTGCCAGCAGTGATACAGGTCGACAGGCGCTAAGAACTGAAGCTTTCTTT. Protein sequence: CASSDTGRQALRTEAFF.

This chain joins TRBV28 and TRBJ2-3; D is ambiguous. Trimming removed 5 bases from V and 2 bases from J, with 8 bases in between. Germline CDR1 is MDHEN and CDR2 is SYDVKM. This CDR3 has 13 residues. Here the CDR3 reads CASSPTITDTQYF. CDR3 bases: TGTGCCAGCAGTCCTACCATCACAGATACGCAGTATTTT.